The subject of this entry is one TCR beta chain. Its specificity is unknown. As handled by the study authors: Out-of-frame sequences were removed, leaving a few million distinct TCRbeta sequences. Only in-frame clones appear in the TCRdb table, and some are missing; sequencing was by immunoSEQ multiplex PCR. D and trimming come from the DNA, and the V and J calls and clone size come from that table. In the table there are 80,000 to 100,000 clones, under 90% of which are singletons. The sample comes from a study of memory CD4+ T cells and cytomegalovirus serostatus. Single viable CD3+CD4+CD8-CD45RO+ cells were sorted as the memory CD4+ T cells. Study-level results: Of 150 to 200 reported CMV TCRbeta sequences, 65 to 85 were found in memory CD4+ repertoires. Suggested: most of the CMV-linked TCR signature lies in CD4+ memory cells.

Germline CDR1 is LNHDA and CDR2 is SQIVND (reference sequence). This CDR3 region has 14 residues. Trimming removed 5 bases at V and 6 bases at J, with 17 bases between. This sequence was found in an adult in good health and CMV-seropositive. Sequencing was carried out using memory CD4+ T cells from blood. This sequence joins TRBV19 and TRBJ2-7; D unresolved. CDR3 sequence: CASSGIDSQTEQYF. The CDR3 DNA follows: TGTGCCAGTAGTGGGATAGATAGTCAGACCGAGCAGTACTTC. Variable domain in full (rest from reference TRBV19 and TRBJ2-7): DGGITQSPKYLFRKEGQNVTLSCEQNLNHDAMYWYRQDPGQGLRLIYYSQIVNDFQKGDIAEGYSVSREKKESFPLTVTSAQKNPTAFYLCASSGIDSQTEQYFGPGTRLTVT.